This entry lists 19 T cell receptor beta chains sequenced from one sample in a study of shared clonotypes between healthy human individuals. Assay: immunoSEQ multiplex PCR; the TCRdb copy retains only in-frame clones and omits some. The sample contains a few million clones, over 90% of which appear only once. Sample: naive CD4+ T cells from PBMCs. The subset is: CD45RA+ positively selected. The receptors derive from a man between 18 and 35 years old in good health. Some clones in this sample may be carry-over from other donors' samples.

The chain links TRBV29-1 to TRBJ1-2, with D perhaps matching TRBD1 (5 bases). The V end was cut by 7 bases, the J end by 6 bases, with 15 bases between. Germline V gives CDR1 SQVTM, CDR2 ANQGSEA. There are 12 residues in the CDR3. The CDR3: CSAGATWDGYTF. CDR3 DNA sequence: TGCAGCGCCGGGGCGACCTGGGATGGCTACACCTTC.

The chain is built from TRBV6-6 and TRBJ1-2; D is possibly TRBD1 (5 bases). Per the germline V gene, CDR1 is MNHNY and CDR2 is SVGAGI (reference sequence). V lost 0 bases, J lost 14 bases, and 13 bases lay in between. The CDR3 consists of 12 residues. The CDR3 nucleotides read TGTGCCAGCAGTTACTCGGGACCATCCGAGACCTTC. Translating it yields CASSYSGPSETF.

This sequence joins TRBV10-3 and TRBJ2-3; maybe TRBD2 (6 bases). Per the germline V gene, CDR1 is ENHRY and CDR2 is SYGVKD. The CDR3 consists of 13 residues. Trimming left V 6 bases short and J 2 bases short, with 9 bases between. This CDR3 is CAIRRDSTDTQYF. In DNA form, the CDR3 reads TGTGCCATCAGGCGGGATTCCACAGATACGCAGTATTTT.

The CDR3 DNA follows: TGTGCCAGCACCCCCTCGGAGGTCGTCCTAACCGAGCAGTACTTC. Its protein product is CASTPSEVVLTEQYF. The genes are TRBV28 and TRBJ2-7, with D maybe TRBD2 (5 bases). CDR1 and CDR2 from the germline V gene are MDHEN and SYDVKM. V lost 7 bases and J lost 6, with 22 bases in between. The CDR3 runs to 15 residues.

This sequence joins TRBV5-1 and TRBJ2-1; D uncertain. This CDR3 is 16 amino acids long. The germline V and J ends were trimmed by 1 base and 8 bases, with 19 bases remaining between them. CDR1 and CDR2 from the germline V gene are SGHRS and YFSETQ. The CDR3 protein is CASSLLISRMLDEQFF. The DNA of the CDR3 is TGCGCCAGCAGCTTGCTTATTTCCAGGATGTTGGATGAGCAGTTCTTC.

The V and J genes are TRBV7-8 and TRBJ2-5; TRBD1 matches at 7 bases. The CDR3 sequence is 15 residues long. Germline V gene lookup returns CDR1 SGHVS and CDR2 FQNEAQ. V lost 5 bases and J lost 2; bases outside the gene matches: 8. The CDR3 DNA is TGTGCCAGCAGCCCCCAGAGGGGGCAACAAGAGACCCAGTACTTC. Protein: CASSPQRGQQETQYF.

In regard to this clone: The sample contains more than one DNA sequence encoding this CDR3. The DNA for the CDR3 is TGTGCCAGCAGTTTATGGGCAGGGGGCACGTACGAGCAGTACTTC. It codes for CASSLWAGGTYEQYF. The chain links TRBV28 to TRBJ2-7, with TRBD1 matching 8 bases. The CDR3 has 15 residues. CDR1 and CDR2 (germline): MDHEN, SYDVKM. The ends lost 0 bases at V and 4 bases at J; junction bases unmatched: 5. Complete variable domain (other parts from reference TRBV28 and TRBJ2-7): DVKVTQSSRYLVKRTGEKVFLECVQDMDHENMFWYRQDPGLGLRLIYFSYDVKMKEKGDIPEGYSVSREKKERFSLILESASTNQTSMYLCASSLWAGGTYEQYFGPGTRLTVT.

The chain uses TRBV28 and TRBJ2-7, with D perhaps matching TRBD1 or TRBD2 (6 bases each). CDR3 length equals 13 residues. Looked up from germline, CDR1 is MDHEN and CDR2 is SYDVKM. The V end was cut by 7 bases, the J end by 5 bases, with 15 bases between. CDR3 amino acids: CASMPGAWNEQYF. CDR3 DNA: TGTGCCAGCATGCCGGGGGCGTGGAACGAGCAGTACTTC.

This rearrangement joins TRBV28 to TRBJ1-4, with D possibly being TRBD1 (5 bases). This CDR3 is built from 16 residues. Germline V gives CDR1 MDHEN, CDR2 SYDVKM. The germline V and J ends were trimmed by 5 bases and 0 bases, with 13 bases remaining between them. The chain's CDR3 is CASSLPGGATNEKLFF. The CDR3, as DNA: TGTGCCAGCAGTCTTCCTGGGGGGGCAACTAATGAAAAACTGTTTTTT.

The CDR3, as DNA: TGCGCCAGCAGCTTCATAGGGGGGCCCTCCTACGAGCAGTACTTC. Protein: CASSFIGGPSYEQYF. V usage is TRBV5-1 and J usage is TRBJ2-7; perhaps D is TRBD1 or TRBD2 (6 bases each). V was trimmed by 2 bases and J by 0 bases, leaving 12 bases between them. Germline lookup yields CDR1 SGHRS and CDR2 YFSETQ. The CDR3 contains 15 residues.

The gene calls are TRBV5-1 and TRBJ2-1; D is unresolved. The CDR3 runs 12 residues. CDR1 SGHRS and CDR2 YFSETQ come from the germline V gene. V was cut by 2 bases and J by 4 bases, with 4 bases left in between. The DNA for the CDR3 is TGCGCCAGCAGCTTCCCGTACAATGAGCAGTTCTTC. The encoded protein is CASSFPYNEQFF.

This chain joins TRBV18 and TRBJ1-5; D remains ambiguous. This CDR3 spans 14 amino acids. Germline CDR1 KGHSH, CDR2 LQKENI. V lost 6 bases and J 1 base, leaving 10 bases between the germline ends. CDR3: CASSPTFSNQPQHF. CDR3 sequence (DNA): TGTGCCAGCTCTCCCACCTTCAGCAATCAGCCCCAGCATTTT.

The rearrangement links TRBV9 to TRBJ2-3; D may be TRBD1 or TRBD2 (6 bases each). Germline V gene sequence: CDR1 SGDLS, CDR2 YYNGEE. The length of the CDR3 is 13 residues. Trimming removed 6 bases at V and 4 bases at J, with 12 bases between. The CDR3 is CASNFRGADTQYF. For the CDR3, the DNA is TGTGCCAGCAATTTTAGGGGGGCAGATACGCAGTATTTT. The entire variable domain, with the rest obtained from reference TRBV9 and TRBJ2-3, is as follows: DSGVTQTPKHLITATGQRVTLRCSPRSGDLSVYWYQQSLDQGLQFLIQYYNGEERAKGNILERFSAQQFPDLHSELNLSSLELGDSALYFCASNFRGADTQYFGPGTRLTVL.

V gene TRBV7-9 combines with J gene TRBJ2-1, with TRBD2 identical over 14 bases. From germline, CDR1 is SEHNR and CDR2 FQNEAQ (reference sequence). This CDR3 is built from 18 residues. V trimming: 6 bases; J trimming: 6 bases; junction bases outside the gene matches: 13. CDR3 loop: CASSPGLAGVGYFNEQFF. DNA for the CDR3: TGTGCCAGCAGTCCGGGACTAGCGGGAGTGGGGTACTTCAATGAGCAGTTCTTC.

CDR3 in DNA: TGCGCCAGCAGCCTCGGACACAATCAGCCCCAGCATTTT. Protein product: CASSLGHNQPQHF. The chain has TRBV5-1 and TRBJ1-5, with D possibly being TRBD1 (5 bases). CDR1 SGHRS and CDR2 YFSETQ come from the germline V gene. This CDR3 is 13 amino acids long. V shed 4 bases and J shed 3 bases, with 8 bases lying between them. Supplemented by reference TRBV5-1 and TRBJ1-5, the full variable domain reads KAGVTQTPRYLIKTRGQQVTLSCSPISGHRSVSWYQQTPGQGLQFLFEYFSETQRNKGNFPGRFSGRQFSNSRSEMNVSTLELGDSALYLCASSLGHNQPQHFGDGTRLSIL.

V is TRBV4-2 and J is TRBJ2-7, with 9 bases lining up with TRBD2. CDR3 length: 17 amino acids. Germline CDR1 LGHNA, CDR2 YNFKEQ. V shed 0 bases, J shed 1 base, and the junction held 7 bases outside the gene matches. Here the CDR3 reads CASSQEGLAGLSYEQYF. The CDR3 DNA reads as TGTGCCAGCAGCCAAGAAGGCCTAGCGGGACTATCCTACGAGCAGTACTTC.

The V call is TRBV11-2, the J call TRBJ2-7, with a possible D match to TRBD2 (6 bases). This CDR3 is 15 amino acids long. The V end lost 5 bases, the J end lost 3 bases, and 17 bases lay between the germline ends. Germline V CDR1 and CDR2: SGHAT, FQNNGV. The CDR3 coding sequence is TGTGCCAGCAGCCCACGATGGGGGGAAGACTACGAGCAGTACTTC. Protein: CASSPRWGEDYEQYF. Supplemented by reference TRBV11-2 and TRBJ2-7, the full variable domain reads EAGVAQSPRYKIIEKRQSVAFWCNPISGHATLYWYQQILGQGPKLLIQFQNNGVVDDSQLPKDRFSAERLKGVDSTLKIQPAKLEDSAVYLCASSPRWGEDYEQYFGPGTRLTVT.

The chain recombines TRBV10-3 with TRBJ2-3, with 9 bases identical to TRBD2. Per germline, CDR1 ENHRY and CDR2 SYGVKD. The V gene end was trimmed by 11 bases and the J gene end by 6 bases; junction bases not matched to a gene: 9. CDR3 length: 13 amino acids. As DNA, the CDR3 is TGTGCCCGCGCCCAGCGGGAGGCGGATACGCAGTATTTT. This translates into CARAQREADTQYF.

The chain employs TRBV2 and TRBJ1-4, with D uncertain. Germline CDR1 reads SNHLY; CDR2 reads FYNNEI. Trimming stripped 7 bases from V and 2 bases from J, with 14 bases between. The CDR3 covers 15 residues. CDR3 DNA sequence: TGTGCCAGCATTTGGGTTTTGAGTACTAATGAAAAACTGTTTTTT. Encoded protein: CASIWVLSTNEKLFF.